This record covers a single T cell receptor (beta chain). Its cognate antigen is unknown. This record belongs to a study of T cell responses to AZD1222 COVID-19 vaccine. General study findings and limits: The sample set comprised mostly white British donors with more females, and clonal diversity was possibly underestimated. Recipients of AZD1222 seropositive at baseline numbered only 5 to 7. Unmutated regions of variants are reportedly targeted by nearly half of spike-specific TCRs.

From germline, CDR1 is LGHDT and CDR2 YNNKEL (reference sequence). V lost 4 bases and J 0 bases, leaving 13 bases between the germline ends. CDR3 size: 15 residues. This table comes from immunoSEQ multiplex PCR, and its TCRdb copy is limited to in-frame clones, with some not included. The sample consists of 110,000 or so clones, just over 85% of them appearing once. Here the sequenced sample was peripheral blood, taken 28 days after the second AZD1222 dose. The sequence was obtained from an adult who received the AZD1222 COVID-19 vaccine. This rearrangement joins TRBV3-1 (or the pseudogene TRBV3-2) to TRBJ2-7; D not certain. The CDR3 region has the DNA TGTGCCAGCAGCCCCTACCCTGGCACCTCCTACGAGCAGTACTTC. Translation gives CASSPYPGTSYEQYF.